The following is a TCR beta chain sequence with its context. Its antigen is unknown. V lost 6 bases and J lost 0, with 11 bases in between. Germline V gene lookup returns CDR1 SNHLY and CDR2 FYNNEI. This CDR3 spans 15 amino acids. The sample is drawn from a study of identical twins. General observations from the study: Fewer insertions characterized abundant cord blood beta clonotypes, whereas memory repertoires showed none.

A single record per CDR3 protein comes from TCRdb applying MiXCR to the 5' RACE reads. Of hundreds of thousands of distinct CDR3 sequences in the sample, 12% were seen once. The same specimen was also included in a second study, on yellow fever vaccine responses in identical twins.

The V and J genes are TRBV2 and TRBJ1-4; D gene ambiguous. The sequence was collected from a woman between 18 and 29 years old in good health. Sequencing was carried out using PBMCs. The CDR3 is CASREPGTTNEKLFF. CDR3 bases: TGTGCCAGCAGGGAGCCCGGAACAACTAATGAAAAACTGTTTTTT.